The rows below give T cell receptor beta chains drawn from one sample of a study of blood T cell repertoires in COVID-19. TCRdb keeps only in-frame clones here, not all; method: immunoSEQ multiplex PCR. The sample gives about 240,000 clones, approximately 80% of which show up once; 7.5% is in the top ten. The sequenced sample was peripheral blood. The receptors were sampled from a woman of 80 years or more with COVID-19, enrolled during active disease. CDR3s include the opening cysteine and the closing phenylalanine or tryptophan. D genes are given only for firm matches. Expanded clones are given a class, and other clones once, few, many or no size at all.

TRBV18	TRBJ1-2	16	NA	NA	CASSLQARVNSYGYTF	TGTGCCAGCTCACTCCAAGCCCGAGTGAACAGCTATGGCTACACCTTC
TRBV30	TRBJ1-5	16	few	TRBD1	CAWSVRDRGSNQPQHF	TGTGCCTGGAGTGTACGGGACAGGGGGTCTAATCAGCCCCAGCATTTT
TRBV28	TRBJ1-2	18	NA	NA	CASSPYPGQTGANYGYTF	TGTGCCAGCAGTCCCTACCCCGGCCAGACAGGCGCCAACTATGGCTACACCTTC
TRBV6-5	TRBJ1-6	15	NA	NA	CASSPEVLRNSPLHF	TGTGCCAGCAGTCCCGAGGTACTCCGGAATTCACCCCTCCACTTT
TRBV20-1	TRBJ1-1	11	few	NA	CSARGSTEAFF	TGCAGTGCTCGGGGTTCGACTGAAGCTTTCTTT
TRBV28	TRBJ2-4	15	NA	TRBD2	CASSSSGRSTNIQYF	TGTGCCAGCAGTTCTAGCGGGAGAAGTACAAACATTCAGTACTTC
TRBV5-1	TRBJ1-2	14	NA	TRBD1	CASSLEGAGGGYTF	TGCGCCAGCAGCTTGGAGGGGGCGGGAGGCGGCTACACCTTC
TRBV7-2	TRBJ2-1	16	NA	TRBD2	CASSSDGLAAYNEQFF	TGTGCCAGCAGCTCTGACGGACTAGCGGCCTACAATGAGCAGTTCTTC
TRBV7-2	TRBJ2-7	16	NA	NA	CASSAEQAGSVYEQYF	TGTGCCAGCAGCGCAGAACAAGCCGGGAGTGTGTACGAGCAGTACTTC
TRBV3-1/TRBV3-2	TRBJ2-1	19	NA	TRBD2	CASSPGLAGVKIVYNEQFF	TGTGCCAGCAGTCCGGGACTAGCGGGAGTCAAGATAGTTTACAATGAGCAGTTCTTC
TRBV27	TRBJ2-7	14	NA	NA	CASSLAVADYEQYF	TGTGCCAGCAGTTTAGCGGTCGCTGATTACGAGCAGTACTTC
TRBV10-3	TRBJ1-5	17	NA	TRBD1	CAISDPGQGYSNQPQHF	TGTGCCATCAGTGATCCGGGACAGGGGTATAGCAATCAGCCCCAGCATTTT
TRBV6-5	TRBJ1-2	14	NA	NA	CASRDTARGYGYTF	TGTGCCAGCAGAGATACGGCCAGGGGCTATGGCTACACCTTC
TRBV5-4	TRBJ2-4	13	NA	NA	CASSLAEGNIQYF	TGTGCCAGCAGCTTGGCAGAGGGAAACATTCAGTACTTC
TRBV6-4	TRBJ2-2	13	NA	NA	CASSEGRTGELFF	TGTGCCAGCTCCGAGGGCAGGACCGGGGAGCTGTTTTTT
TRBV24-1	TRBJ2-1	13	NA	TRBD2	CATSGGGYNEQFF	TGTGCCACCAGTGGCGGGGGCTACAATGAGCAGTTCTTC
TRBV28	TRBJ1-4	15	NA	NA	CASTLGGATNEKLFF	TGTGCCAGCACCCTGGGAGGAGCAACTAATGAAAAACTGTTTTTT
TRBV18	TRBJ2-1	14	NA	TRBD2	CASSPSGIYNEQFF	TGTGCCAGCTCACCGAGCGGGATCTACAATGAGCAGTTCTTC
TRBV29-1	TRBJ1-2	14	NA	TRBD1	CSVGGGTGDYGYTF	TGCAGCGTTGGAGGAGGGACAGGGGACTATGGCTACACCTTC
TRBV7-2	TRBJ2-6	15	NA	NA	CASILQGSGANVLTF	TGTGCCAGCATCCTACAGGGTTCTGGGGCCAACGTCCTGACTTTC
TRBV5-1	TRBJ1-2	13	NA	NA	CASSLDPRGGYTF	TGCGCCAGCAGCTTAGACCCGAGAGGTGGCTACACCTTC
TRBV6-5	TRBJ1-1	12	NA	NA	CASSPWNTEAFF	TGTGCCAGCAGCCCATGGAACACTGAAGCTTTCTTT
TRBV24-1	TRBJ1-4	15	NA	TRBD1	CATSDPTGANEKLFF	TGTGCCACCAGTGACCCGACAGGGGCTAATGAAAAACTGTTTTTT
TRBV5-4	TRBJ2-2	17	few	TRBD2	CASSLGPSGRGAGELFF	TGTGCCAGCAGCCTGGGCCCTAGCGGGAGAGGGGCCGGGGAGCTGTTTTTT
TRBV12-5	TRBJ2-5	14	NA	TRBD1	CASGLTGGQETQYF	TGTGCTAGTGGTTTGACAGGGGGTCAAGAGACCCAGTACTTC
TRBV18	TRBJ1-2	12	once	NA	CASSRGSGGYTF	TGTGCCAGCTCGCGGGGTTCCGGAGGCTACACCTTC
TRBV27	TRBJ1-4	17	NA	NA	CASGPPWGTVSNEKLFF	TGTGCCAGCGGCCCTCCCTGGGGGACTGTTTCAAATGAAAAACTGTTTTTT
TRBV10-3	TRBJ2-3	14	few	NA	CAISDVTSLGTQYF	TGTGCCATCAGTGATGTGACTTCTCTTGGTACGCAGTATTTT
TRBV5-3	TRBJ1-2	16	NA	NA	CARSFDAGRTNYGYTF	TGTGCCAGAAGCTTTGATGCGGGGAGGACTAACTATGGCTACACCTTC
TRBV7-2	TRBJ2-1	15	NA	TRBD2	CASSFTTSGYNEQFF	TGTGCCAGCAGCTTCACGACTAGCGGTTACAATGAGCAGTTCTTC
TRBV5-1	TRBJ1-1	13	NA	NA	CASSYGVNTEAFF	TGCGCCAGCAGTTACGGGGTTAACACTGAAGCTTTCTTT
TRBV11-2	TRBJ1-2	12	NA	NA	CASSLVEGIHTF	TGTGCCAGCAGCTTAGTCGAGGGTATCCACACCTTC
TRBV28	TRBJ1-2	12	NA	TRBD1	CATGTGAFGYTF	TGTGCCACCGGGACAGGGGCTTTTGGCTACACCTTC
TRBV20-1	TRBJ2-7	15	NA	TRBD2	CSASPSGGGSYEQYF	TGCAGTGCTAGTCCCTCCGGGGGGGGCTCCTACGAGCAGTACTTC
TRBV10-1	TRBJ1-5	13	few	TRBD1	CASSRQGEEPQHF	TGCGCCAGCAGTCGACAGGGTGAGGAGCCCCAGCATTTT
TRBV14	TRBJ2-1	13	NA	NA	CASSQQGGNEQFF	TGTGCCAGCAGCCAACAGGGTGGGAATGAGCAGTTCTTC
TRBV7-2	TRBJ2-1	16	NA	TRBD1	CASSLVYRGSIGEQFF	TGTGCCAGCAGCTTAGTTTACAGGGGCTCCATCGGTGAGCAGTTCTTC
TRBV25-1	TRBJ2-3	15	NA	TRBD2	CASSDQLAGTDTQYF	TGTGCCAGCAGTGATCAACTAGCGGGCACAGATACGCAGTATTTT
TRBV9	TRBJ2-1	14	many	NA	CASSVNPSYHEQFF	TGTGCCAGCAGCGTAAATCCTAGCTACCATGAGCAGTTCTTC
TRBV7-2	TRBJ1-1	16	few	TRBD1	CASSPARDSMNTEAFF	TGTGCCAGCAGCCCGGCCAGGGACAGTATGAACACTGAAGCTTTCTTT
TRBV3-1/TRBV3-2	TRBJ2-4	15	NA	NA	CASSPLGVAKNIQYF	TGTGCCAGCAGCCCACTCGGAGTAGCCAAAAACATTCAGTACTTC
TRBV10-1	TRBJ2-5	17	NA	TRBD2	CASSENPSGALQETQYF	TGCGCCAGCAGTGAGAACCCTAGCGGGGCCTTACAAGAGACCCAGTACTTC
TRBV5-8	TRBJ1-6	15	NA	TRBD1	CASSSRDSLNSPLHF	TGTGCCAGCAGCTCGAGGGACAGTCTTAATTCACCCCTCCACTTT
TRBV14	TRBJ2-3	16	NA	NA	CASSQERGRTTDTQYF	TGTGCCAGCAGCCAAGAGAGGGGGAGAACGACAGATACGCAGTATTTT
TRBV30	TRBJ1-2	11	NA	NA	CARFDPRQIFF	TGTGCCCGATTTGATCCGAGACAGATATTCTTC
TRBV30	TRBJ1-4	15	NA	NA	CAWSAPWGLYEKLFF	TGTGCCTGGAGTGCCCCATGGGGGCTTTATGAAAAACTGTTTTTT
TRBV29-1	TRBJ1-2	12	once	NA	CSVANLSTGYTF	TGCAGCGTTGCAAACCTTTCTACTGGCTACACCTTC
TRBV3-1/TRBV3-2	TRBJ2-3	12	NA	NA	CASSRRLDTQYF	TGTGCCAGCAGTCGACGACTGGATACGCAGTATTTT
TRBV20-1	TRBJ1-1	13	NA	NA	CSASLPSETEAFF	TGCAGTGCTAGTCTCCCCTCTGAGACTGAAGCTTTCTTT
TRBV12-5	TRBJ1-4	14	NA	NA	CASGTGLRGEKLFF	TGTGCTAGTGGTACAGGGTTACGAGGTGAAAAACTGTTTTTT
TRBV30	TRBJ1-1	13	NA	NA	CAWSSSRLEGAFF	TGTGCCTGGAGTAGCTCCAGGTTGGAGGGAGCTTTCTTT
TRBV5-4	TRBJ1-1	14	once	NA	CASSLVGGNTEAFF	TGTGCCAGCAGCTTGGTAGGAGGGAACACTGAAGCTTTCTTT
TRBV3-1/TRBV3-2	TRBJ2-2	14	few	NA	CASSPFSVGGELFF	TGTGCCAGCAGCCCCTTTAGCGTAGGCGGGGAGCTGTTTTTT
TRBV28	TRBJ2-1	16	NA	TRBD2	CASTPRGASGYNEQFF	TGTGCCAGCACACCGCGAGGGGCTAGCGGTTACAATGAGCAGTTCTTC